This T cell receptor beta chain is from a study of cytomegalovirus exposure and HLA in healthy donors. Study background: Earlier work reported roughly 120 million unique TCR beta sequences from 170 million or so T cells. Findings of the study overall: A later analysis showed HLA-associated TCR beta chains outstripping equally common others in clonal expansion.

As for this clone: Its antigen is currently unknown.

Germline CDR1 is WSHSY and CDR2 is SAAADI. This CDR3 contains 14 residues. Trimming took 4 bases from V and 4 from J; bases not matched to a gene: 4. The PCR was carried out with 60 Vbeta primers and 13 Jbeta primers. Measured with immunoSEQ multiplex PCR; TCRdb has only the in-frame clones, and not every one. In the table there are roughly 70,000 clones, roughly four fifths of which are singletons. This chain links TRBV10-2 with TRBJ1-5; 7 bases map to TRBD1. Sequencing used PBMCs. This TCR was recovered from a man aged 45-60 years in good health and CMV-seronegative. The CDR3 DNA follows: TGCGCCAGCAGTGTGAACAGGGGAAATCAGCCCCAGCATTTT. It encodes CASSVNRGNQPQHF.